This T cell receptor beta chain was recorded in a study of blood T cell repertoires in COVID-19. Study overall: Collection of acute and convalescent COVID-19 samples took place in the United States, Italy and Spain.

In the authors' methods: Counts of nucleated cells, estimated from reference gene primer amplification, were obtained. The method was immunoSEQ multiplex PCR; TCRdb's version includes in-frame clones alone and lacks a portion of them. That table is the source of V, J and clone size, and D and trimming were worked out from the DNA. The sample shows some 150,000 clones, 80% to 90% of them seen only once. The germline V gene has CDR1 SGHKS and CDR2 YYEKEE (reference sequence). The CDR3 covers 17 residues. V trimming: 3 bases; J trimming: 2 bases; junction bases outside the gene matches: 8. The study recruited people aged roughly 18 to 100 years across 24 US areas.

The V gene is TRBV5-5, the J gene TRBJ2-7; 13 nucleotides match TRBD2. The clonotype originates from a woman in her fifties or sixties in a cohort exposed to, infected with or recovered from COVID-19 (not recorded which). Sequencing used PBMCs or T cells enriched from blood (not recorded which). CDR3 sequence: CASSSGTGTSGAYEQYF. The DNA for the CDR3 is TGTGCCAGCAGCTCCGGGACAGGGACTAGCGGGGCCTACGAGCAGTACTTC.